This TCR beta chain is from a study of blood T cells in healthy people across ages. The draw of peripheral blood yielded ten milliliters from each donor. For the second PCR, which ran for about 7 to 11 cycles, a sample-barcoded 5' primer and a J-beta primer mix were used. TCRdb recomputed calls from the 5' RACE reads with MiXCR, one row per CDR3 protein. This sample yields about 1.8 million distinct CDR3 sequences, of which around half are seen a single time; less than 2.5% belongs to the top ten. In germline, CDR1 is SGHNT, CDR2 YENEEA. V lost 5 bases and J 1 base, leaving 15 bases between the germline ends. The CDR3 extends over 17 amino acids.

The sample was blood. This sequence originates from a woman aged 40 to 50 in good health. The chain combines TRBV11-3 with TRBJ2-6, with D tentatively TRBD1 (6 bases). The CDR3, as DNA: TGTGCCAGCAGCAAACAGGGCCCTACTTCTGGGGCCAACGTCCTGACTTTC. Protein: CASSKQGPTSGANVLTF.